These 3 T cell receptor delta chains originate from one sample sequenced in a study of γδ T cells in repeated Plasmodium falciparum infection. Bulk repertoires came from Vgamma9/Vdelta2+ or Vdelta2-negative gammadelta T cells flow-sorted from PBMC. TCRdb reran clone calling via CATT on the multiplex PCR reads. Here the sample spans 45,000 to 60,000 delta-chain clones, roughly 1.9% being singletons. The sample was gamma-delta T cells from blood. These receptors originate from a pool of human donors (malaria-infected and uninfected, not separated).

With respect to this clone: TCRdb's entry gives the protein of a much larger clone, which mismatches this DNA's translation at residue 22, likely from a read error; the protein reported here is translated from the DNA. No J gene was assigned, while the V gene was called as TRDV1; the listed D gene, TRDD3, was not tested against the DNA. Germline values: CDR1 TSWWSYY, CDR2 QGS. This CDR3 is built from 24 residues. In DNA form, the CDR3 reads TGTGCTCTTGGGGAACCCCATTTTTCCCTGATCTGGGGGATGAGGAGGAGGTACACCGATAAACCCATCTTT. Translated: CALGEPHFSLIWGMRRRYTDKPIF.

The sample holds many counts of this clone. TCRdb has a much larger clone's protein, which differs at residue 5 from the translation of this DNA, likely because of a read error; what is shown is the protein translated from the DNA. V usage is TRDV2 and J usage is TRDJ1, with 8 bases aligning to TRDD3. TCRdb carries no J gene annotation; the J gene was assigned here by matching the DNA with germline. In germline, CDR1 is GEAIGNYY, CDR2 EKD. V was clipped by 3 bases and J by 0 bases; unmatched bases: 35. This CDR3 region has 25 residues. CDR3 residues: CACDAGSLGFWELTTGGPYTDKLIF. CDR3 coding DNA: TGTGCCTGTGACGCCGGGAGCTTAGGGTTTTGGGAACTAACGACTGGGGGCCCGTACACCGATAAACTCATCTTT.

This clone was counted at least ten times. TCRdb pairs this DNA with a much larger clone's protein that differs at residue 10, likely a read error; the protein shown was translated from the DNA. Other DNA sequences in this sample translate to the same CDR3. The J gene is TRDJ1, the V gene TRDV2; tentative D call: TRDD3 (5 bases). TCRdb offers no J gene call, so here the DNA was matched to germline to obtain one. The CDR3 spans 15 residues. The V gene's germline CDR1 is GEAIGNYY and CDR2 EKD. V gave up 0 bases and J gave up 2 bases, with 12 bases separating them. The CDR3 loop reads CACDTVGVPTDKLIF. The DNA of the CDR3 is TGTGCCTGTGACACCGTTGGGGTGCCTACCGATAAACTCATCTTT.